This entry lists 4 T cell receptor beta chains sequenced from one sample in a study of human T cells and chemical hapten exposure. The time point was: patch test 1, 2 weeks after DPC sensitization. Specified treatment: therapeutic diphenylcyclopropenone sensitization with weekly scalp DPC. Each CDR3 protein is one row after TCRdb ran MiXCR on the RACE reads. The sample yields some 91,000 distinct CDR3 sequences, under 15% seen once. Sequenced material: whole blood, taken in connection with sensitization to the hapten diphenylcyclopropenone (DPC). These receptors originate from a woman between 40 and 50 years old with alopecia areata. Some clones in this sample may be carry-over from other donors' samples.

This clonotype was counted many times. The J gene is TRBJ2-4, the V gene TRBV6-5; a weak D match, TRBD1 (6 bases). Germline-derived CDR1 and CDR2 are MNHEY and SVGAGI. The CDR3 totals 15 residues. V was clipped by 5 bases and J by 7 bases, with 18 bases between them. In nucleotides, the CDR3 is TGTGCCAGCAGTCCGCGACAGGCGACGTTTAACATTCAGTACTTC. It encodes CASSPRQATFNIQYF.

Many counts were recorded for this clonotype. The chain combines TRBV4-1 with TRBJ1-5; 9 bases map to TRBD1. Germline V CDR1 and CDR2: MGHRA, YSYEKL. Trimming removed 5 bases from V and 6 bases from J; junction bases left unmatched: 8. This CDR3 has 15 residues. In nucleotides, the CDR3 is TGCGCCAGCAGCTTACAGGGGGCGCTAAGTCAGCCCCAGCATTTT. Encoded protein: CASSLQGALSQPQHF.

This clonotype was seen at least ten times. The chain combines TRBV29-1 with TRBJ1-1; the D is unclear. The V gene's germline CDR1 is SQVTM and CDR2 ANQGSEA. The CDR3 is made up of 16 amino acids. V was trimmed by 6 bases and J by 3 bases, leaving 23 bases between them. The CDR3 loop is CSVLPTRLARDTEAFF. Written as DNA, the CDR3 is TGCAGCGTCCTTCCGACCCGTCTGGCCCGGGACACTGAAGCTTTCTTT.

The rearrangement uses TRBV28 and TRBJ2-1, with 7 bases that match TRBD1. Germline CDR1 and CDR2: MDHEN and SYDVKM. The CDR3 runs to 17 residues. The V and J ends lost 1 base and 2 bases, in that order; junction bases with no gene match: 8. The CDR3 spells CASSLSGLRGPYNEQFF. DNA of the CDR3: TGTGCCAGCAGTTTATCCGGCTTAAGGGGGCCCTACAATGAGCAGTTCTTC.